These 26 T cell receptor beta chains share one sample of origin, sequenced in a study of T cells after yellow fever vaccination. TCRdb reanalysed the 5' RACE reads using MiXCR and keeps one entry per CDR3 protein. The data hold some 240,000 distinct CDR3 sequences, with 5.2% observed a single time. The sequences come from CD4+ T cells sorted from PBMCs, collected on the day of the yellow fever booster vaccination. All receptors derive from a man younger than 35 who received the YFV17D yellow fever vaccine.

This clonotype was detected many times. DNA for the CDR3: TGCAGTGCTAGAGGGGGGACCCCAAGGCAGTACTTC. As protein: CSARGGTPRQYF. The rearrangement uses TRBV20-1 and TRBJ2-7; D may correspond to TRBD1 or TRBD2 (5 bases each). Germline values: CDR1 DFQATT, CDR2 SNEGSKA (reference sequence). The V end was cut by 1 base, the J end by 9 bases, with 13 bases between. The CDR3 consists of 12 residues.

A few counts support this clonotype. For the CDR3, the DNA is TGTGCCAGCAGCTTCACTAGCGGGGGGACGTATACGCAGTATTTT. It encodes CASSFTSGGTYTQYF. The V and J genes are TRBV7-3 and TRBJ2-3; 12 positions match TRBD2. The junction had 5 bases not matched to a gene; V was cut back by 3 bases and J by 7 bases. In germline, CDR1 is SGHTA, CDR2 FQGTGA. This CDR3 region has 15 residues.

This clonotype turned up a few times. This chain uses TRBV28 with TRBJ2-1; 8 positions match TRBD1. V lost 4 bases and J lost 7; bases outside the gene matches: 6. Germline lookup yields CDR1 MDHEN and CDR2 SYDVKM. This CDR3 region has 14 residues. CDR3 in amino acids: CASSSGQVKNEQFF. CDR3 nucleotides: TGTGCCAGCAGTTCGGGACAGGTCAAAAATGAGCAGTTCTTC.

This clonotype was picked up many times. The V and J genes are TRBV20-1 and TRBJ2-3; D is possibly TRBD2 (6 bases). V shed 3 bases and J shed 3 bases, with 10 bases lying between them. This CDR3 comprises 13 residues. Germline V gene data show CDR1 as DFQATT and CDR2 as SNEGSKA (reference sequence). CDR3 region: CSASRGRTDTQYF. The CDR3 DNA reads as TGCAGTGCTAGTCGAGGGAGGACAGATACGCAGTATTTT.

This clonotype showed up many times. V usage is TRBV5-1 and J usage is TRBJ2-1, with D unresolved. V lost 0 bases and J lost 10, with 11 bases in between. The CDR3 covers 13 residues. Germline loops: CDR1 SGHRS, CDR2 YFSETQ. This CDR3 is CASSLEALGEQFF. CDR3 in DNA: TGCGCCAGCAGCTTGGAGGCCCTGGGGGAGCAGTTCTTC.

This clonotype was counted a few times. The CDR3 here is CASSEALTDTQYF. The DNA of the CDR3 is TGTGCCAGCAGTGAAGCACTTACAGATACGCAGTATTTT. The chain employs TRBV2 and TRBJ2-3, with D unresolved. The CDR3 consists of 13 residues. Between the trimmed V and J ends, which lost 0 bases and 3 bases, there was a span of 4 bases. The germline V gene encodes CDR1 SNHLY and CDR2 FYNNEI.

This clonotype was counted ten times or more. V gene TRBV7-9 combines with J gene TRBJ2-5, with no clear D. Germline V CDR1 and CDR2: SEHNR, FQNEAQ (reference sequence). This CDR3 has 13 residues. The V end lost 1 base, the J end lost 5 bases, and 8 bases lay between the germline ends. CDR3 nucleotide sequence: TGTGCCAGCAGCTTAGATCCCGGGGAGACCCAGTACTTC. Amino acid sequence: CASSLDPGETQYF.

This clonotype was picked up many times. CDR3 sequence: CASSPGQALNTEAFF. The DNA for the CDR3 is TGTGCCAGCAGCCCTGGACAGGCTTTGAACACTGAAGCTTTCTTT. The chain uses TRBV4-2 and TRBJ1-1, with 7 bases lining up with TRBD1. The germline V gene encodes CDR1 LGHNA and CDR2 YNFKEQ. The CDR3 contains 15 residues. The junction had 5 bases not matched to a gene; V was cut back by 4 bases and J by 0 bases.

This clonotype was observed at least ten times. This rearrangement joins TRBV6-2 or TRBV6-3 to TRBJ1-1, with D unresolved. V lost 6 bases, J lost 6 bases, and 14 bases lay in between. CDR1 is MNHEY, CDR2 SVGEGT, per germline. The CDR3 covers 13 residues. CDR3 protein: CASSSTPAAEAFF. Here the CDR3 DNA reads TGTGCCAGCAGCTCGACCCCCGCCGCTGAAGCTTTCTTT.

This clonotype was seen at least ten times. This chain links TRBV12-3 or TRBV12-4 with TRBJ1-1, with TRBD1 matching over 8 bases. V gave up 6 bases and J gave up 1 base; unmatched junction bases: 7. The CDR3 is 15 amino acids. CDR3 DNA sequence: TGTGCCAGCAGCTTGGACAGGGCCAGGAACACTGAAGCTTTCTTT. Residues: CASSLDRARNTEAFF.

The chain carries TRBV6-6 and TRBJ2-3; D is perhaps TRBD1 (6 bases). V lost 6 bases, J lost 3 bases, and 19 bases lay in between. In germline, CDR1 is MNHNY, CDR2 SVGAGI (reference sequence). The CDR3 is 16 amino acids. The CDR3 protein is CASRTRQDSRTDTQYF. The CDR3 coding sequence is TGTGCCAGCAGAACCCGACAGGACTCACGGACAGATACGCAGTATTTT.

This clonotype was seen more than once but under ten times. The chain joins TRBV5-1 to TRBJ1-2, with 9 bases identical to TRBD1. The V and J ends lost 7 bases and 0 bases, in that order; junction bases with no gene match: 7. Germline CDR1 is SGHRS and CDR2 is YFSETQ. The CDR3 spans 15 residues. The CDR3 sequence is CASRDREAPNYGYTF. The DNA for the CDR3 is TGCGCCAGCCGGGACAGGGAGGCTCCTAACTATGGCTACACCTTC. Full variable domain (rest looked up from reference TRBV5-1 and TRBJ1-2): KAGVTQTPRYLIKTRGQQVTLSCSPISGHRSVSWYQQTPGQGLQFLFEYFSETQRNKGNFPGRFSGRQFSNSRSEMNVSTLELGDSALYLCASRDREAPNYGYTFGSGTRLTVV.

This clonotype has a count of ten or more. The chain employs TRBV5-1 and TRBJ2-3; the match to TRBD1 covers 11 bases. The germline V gene encodes CDR1 SGHRS and CDR2 YFSETQ. V shed 2 bases, J shed 5 bases, and the junction held 7 bases outside the gene matches. The CDR3 consists of 16 residues. This CDR3 reads CASSFKGDRGGDTQYF. The CDR3 nucleotides are TGCGCCAGCAGCTTCAAAGGGGACAGGGGGGGAGATACGCAGTATTTT.

This clonotype occurred many times. This chain links TRBV5-4 with TRBJ1-2, with TRBD1 matching over 9 bases. V was pared by 4 bases and J by 1 base, with 5 bases of the junction left unmatched. The germline V gene has CDR1 SGHNT and CDR2 YYREEE (reference sequence). This CDR3 contains 15 residues. DNA for the CDR3: TGTGCCAGCAGCCCCGCGGGACAGGGTAACTATGGCTACACCTTC. Translating it yields CASSPAGQGNYGYTF.

The chain couples TRBV5-1 to TRBJ1-2; D is ambiguous. Trimming pared 0 bases from V and 10 bases from J, leaving 13 bases between. Looked up from germline, CDR1 is SGHRS and CDR2 is YFSETQ. This CDR3 has 13 amino acids. Here the CDR3 reads CASSLDPVTDYTF. CDR3 bases: TGCGCCAGCAGCTTGGATCCAGTCACTGACTACACCTTC.

The V and J genes are TRBV18 and TRBJ1-6; 9 bases fit TRBD1. J gave up 10 bases and V 6 bases, and 7 bases lay outside the gene matches. The CDR3 extends over 14 amino acids. Germline CDR1 reads KGHSH; CDR2 reads LQKENI. The CDR3 DNA reads TGTGCCAGCTCGCAAGACAGGGGGAAATCACCCCTCCACTTT. Translated, it gives CASSQDRGKSPLHF.

CDR3 amino acids: CSALDEGTDTQYF. In DNA, the CDR3 is TGCAGTGCCCTGGATGAAGGCACAGATACGCAGTATTTT. This rearrangement joins TRBV20-1 to TRBJ2-3; D ambiguous. The germline V gene has CDR1 DFQATT and CDR2 SNEGSKA (reference sequence). The CDR3 extends over 13 amino acids. V was pared by 6 bases and J by 1 base, with 11 bases between.

This sequence joins TRBV5-6 and TRBJ2-3; TRBD2 matches 11 bases. The CDR3 has 17 amino acids. Germline V gene data show CDR1 as SGHDT and CDR2 as YYEEEE. Germline trimming cut 1 base from V and 0 bases from J; bases unmatched to any gene: 4. CDR3 sequence reads: CASSLFVAGGSTDTQYF. The CDR3 coding sequence is TGTGCCAGCAGCTTGTTCGTAGCGGGGGGGAGCACAGATACGCAGTATTTT.

This clonotype was found many times. This sequence joins TRBV3-1 and TRBJ2-2; weak D call: TRBD2 (5 bases). V lost 4 bases and J 8 bases, leaving 8 bases between the germline ends. This CDR3 comprises 12 residues. Per germline, CDR1 LGHDT and CDR2 YNNKEL (reference sequence). Written as DNA, the CDR3 is TGTGCCAGCAGCCGAGGCGGGGGGGAGCTGTTTTTT. This encodes CASSRGGGELFF.

The V call is TRBV7-2, the J call TRBJ1-1, with a weak D call TRBD1 (6 bases). The V and J ends lost 5 bases and 4 bases respectively, with 17 bases between them. Germline-derived CDR1 and CDR2 are SGHTA and FQGNSA. This CDR3 is built from 15 residues. CDR3 in amino acids: CASSPDRIAGTEAFF. The DNA for the CDR3 is TGTGCCAGCAGCCCTGACAGGATCGCCGGCACTGAAGCTTTCTTT. The complete variable domain, with remaining parts taken from reference TRBV7-2 and TRBJ1-1, reads GAGVSQSPSNKVTEKGKDVELRCDPISGHTALYWYRQSLGQGLEFLIYFQGNSAPDKSGLPSDRFSAERTGGSVSTLTIQRTQQEDSAVYLCASSPDRIAGTEAFFGQGTRLTVV.

The chain recombines TRBV5-1 with TRBJ2-5; TRBD2 is a possible D gene (5 bases). Trimming pared 1 base from V and 1 base from J, leaving 8 bases between. The CDR3 extends over 14 amino acids. The germline V gene has CDR1 SGHRS and CDR2 YFSETQ. In DNA form, the CDR3 reads TGCGCCAGCAGCTTGTTGAGCGGCCAAGAGACCCAGTACTTC. Protein: CASSLLSGQETQYF.

This clonotype occurred many times. The rearrangement links TRBV2 to TRBJ2-5; D tentatively reads TRBD1 or TRBD2 (5 bases each). Germline values: CDR1 SNHLY, CDR2 FYNNEI. This CDR3 is built from 16 residues. Trimming stripped 3 bases from V and 5 bases from J, with 19 bases between. DNA of the CDR3: TGTGCCAGCAGTGAGGGACCCCCCGGGAACTACGAGACCCAGTACTTC. Translated: CASSEGPPGNYETQYF.

This clonotype was seen repeatedly, ten times or more. V is TRBV5-5 and J is TRBJ2-1; D is unresolved. Germline values: CDR1 SGHKS, CDR2 YYEKEE (reference sequence). The CDR3 length is 16 residues. V shed 6 bases and J shed 4 bases, with 20 bases lying between them. The CDR3 spells CASTDQRFSGYNEQFF. The CDR3 region has the DNA TGTGCCAGCACCGACCAGCGCTTCTCGGGTTACAATGAGCAGTTCTTC.

This clonotype was recorded at least ten times. The V and J genes are TRBV12-3 or TRBV12-4 and TRBJ2-5; weak D call: TRBD2 (6 bases). V lost 5 bases and J lost 4, with 20 bases in between. The CDR3 contains 16 residues. The CDR3 DNA is TGTGCCAGCAGTATGGGGGGAACGGCGGGTGCAGAGACCCAGTACTTC. Translation: CASSMGGTAGAETQYF.

Only a few counts were recorded for this clonotype. The chain employs TRBV10-3 and TRBJ2-3; D is possibly TRBD2 (5 bases). V was clipped by 3 bases and J by 1 base, with 20 bases between them. The germline V gene encodes CDR1 ENHRY and CDR2 SYGVKD. The CDR3 runs to 18 residues. The CDR3 DNA reads as TGTGCCATCAGTGAACTGCCTCCGGCTAGCTCAGGCACAGATACGCAGTATTTT. Encoded protein: CAISELPPASSGTDTQYF.

This clonotype was seen a few times. V is TRBV5-4 and J is TRBJ2-1, with TRBD1 identical over 9 bases. In germline, CDR1 is SGHNT, CDR2 YYREEE (reference sequence). After removal of 4 bases from V and 4 bases from J, the junction contained 6 bases not matched to a gene. The CDR3 loop spans 15 amino acids. CDR3 sequence: CASSKPGQGYNEQFF. The CDR3 DNA is TGTGCCAGCAGCAAACCGGGACAGGGTTACAATGAGCAGTTCTTC. The full variable domain, its missing parts supplied by reference TRBV5-4 and TRBJ2-1, is ETGVTQSPTHLIKTRGQQVTLRCSSQSGHNTVSWYQQALGQGPQFIFQYYREEENGRGNFPPRFSGLQFPNYSSELNVNALELDDSALYLCASSKPGQGYNEQFFGPGTRLTVL.